These T cell receptor beta chains were read from a single sample in a study of metastatic and nonmetastatic thyroid tumors. TCRdb re-called the PCR reads with MiXCR. The table records roughly 15,000 clones, roughly 26% of them present only once. Sequenced: tumor tissue. The receptors originated from a female donor with papillary thyroid cancer or a benign thyroid nodule (not recorded which). Some clones in this sample may be carry-over from other donors' samples. Each CDR3 is given without its conserved first and last residue. Clone size is not always given. Where it is, it says once, few, many or a class for expanded clones.

clone_size | v_call | cdr3_aa
few | TRBV6-5 | ASSYSLVTANTGELF
medium-sized | TRBV6-2/TRBV6-3 | ASSSTSAGEQY
few | TRBV2 | ASSEGGASWISNKTQH
. | TRBV27 | ASGLLSGPYNEQF
once | TRBV5-6 | ASSLAGRGVAGEQY
. | TRBV30 | AWSEQPTGELF
. | TRBV20-1 | SAVVTPTYYGQY
many | TRBV7-2 | ASSPGPWNEQF
many | TRBV9 | ASSVGGQGTNEKLF
many | TRBV9 | ASSVAGQSSGNTIY